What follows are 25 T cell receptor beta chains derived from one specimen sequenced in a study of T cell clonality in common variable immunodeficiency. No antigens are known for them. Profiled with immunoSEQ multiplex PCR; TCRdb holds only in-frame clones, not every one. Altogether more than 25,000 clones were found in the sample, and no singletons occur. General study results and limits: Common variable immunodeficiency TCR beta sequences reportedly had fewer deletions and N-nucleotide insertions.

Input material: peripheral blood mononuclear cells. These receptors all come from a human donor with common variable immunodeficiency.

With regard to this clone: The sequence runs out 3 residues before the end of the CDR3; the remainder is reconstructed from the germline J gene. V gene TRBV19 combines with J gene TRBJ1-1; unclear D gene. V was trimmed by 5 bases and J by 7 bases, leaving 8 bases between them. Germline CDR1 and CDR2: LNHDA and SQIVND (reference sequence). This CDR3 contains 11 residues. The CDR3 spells CASSQLYEAFF. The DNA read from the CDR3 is TGTGCCAGTAGTCAACTCTATGAA.

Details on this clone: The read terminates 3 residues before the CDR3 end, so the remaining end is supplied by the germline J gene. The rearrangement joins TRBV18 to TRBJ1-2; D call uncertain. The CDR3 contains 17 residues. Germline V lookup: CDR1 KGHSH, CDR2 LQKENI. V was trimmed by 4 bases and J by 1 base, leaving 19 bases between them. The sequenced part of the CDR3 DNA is TGTGCCAGCTCACTATCGCCTGACACAGCCCTTAACTATGGC. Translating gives CASSLSPDTALNYG. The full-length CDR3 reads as CASSLSPDTALNYGYTF.

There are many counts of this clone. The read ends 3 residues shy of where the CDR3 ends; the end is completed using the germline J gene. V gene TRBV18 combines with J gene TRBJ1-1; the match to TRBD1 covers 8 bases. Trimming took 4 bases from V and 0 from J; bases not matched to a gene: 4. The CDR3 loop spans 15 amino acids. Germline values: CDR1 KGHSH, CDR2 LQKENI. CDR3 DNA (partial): TGTGCCAGCTCACAATCGACAGGGGTGAACACTGAA. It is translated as CASSQSTGVNTE. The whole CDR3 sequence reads CASSQSTGVNTEAFF.

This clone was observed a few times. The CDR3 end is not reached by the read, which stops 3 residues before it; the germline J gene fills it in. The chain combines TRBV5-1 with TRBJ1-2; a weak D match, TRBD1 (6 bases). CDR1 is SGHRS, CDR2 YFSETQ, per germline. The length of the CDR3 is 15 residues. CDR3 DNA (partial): TGCGCCAGCAGCCCCTCGACAGGACTCACTCAAGGC. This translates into CASSPSTGLTQG. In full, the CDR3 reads CASSPSTGLTQGYTF.

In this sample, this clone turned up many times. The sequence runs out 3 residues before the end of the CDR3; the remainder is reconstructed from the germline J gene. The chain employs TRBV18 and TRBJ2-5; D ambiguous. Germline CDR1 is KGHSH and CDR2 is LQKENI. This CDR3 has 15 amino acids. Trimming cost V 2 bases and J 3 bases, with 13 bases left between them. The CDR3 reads CASSPTTLEKETQYF. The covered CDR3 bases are TGTGCCAGCTCACCAACGACTCTGGAGAAAGAGACC.

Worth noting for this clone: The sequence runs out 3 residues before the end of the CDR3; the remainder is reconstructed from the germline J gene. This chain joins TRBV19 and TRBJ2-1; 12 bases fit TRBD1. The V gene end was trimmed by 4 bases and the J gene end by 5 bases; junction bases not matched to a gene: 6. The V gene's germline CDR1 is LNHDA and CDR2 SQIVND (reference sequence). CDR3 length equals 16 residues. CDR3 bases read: TGTGCCAGTAGTAGAGCCGGGACAGGGGGCAACAATGAG. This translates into CASSRAGTGGNNE. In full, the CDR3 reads CASSRAGTGGNNEQFF. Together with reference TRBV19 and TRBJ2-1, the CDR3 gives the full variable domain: DGGITQSPKYLFRKEGQNVTLSCEQNLNHDAMYWYRQDPGQGLRLIYYSQIVNDFQKGDIAEGYSVSREKKESFPLTVTSAQKNPTAFYLCASSRAGTGGNNEQFFGPGTRLTVL.

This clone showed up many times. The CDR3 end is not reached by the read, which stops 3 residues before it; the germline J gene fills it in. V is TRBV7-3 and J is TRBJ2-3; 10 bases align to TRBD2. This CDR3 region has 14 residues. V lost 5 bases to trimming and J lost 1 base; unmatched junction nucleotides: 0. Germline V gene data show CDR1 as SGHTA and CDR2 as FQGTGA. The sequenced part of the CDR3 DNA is TGTGCCAGCAGCCTAGCGGGAGGCACAGATACG. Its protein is CASSLAGGTDT. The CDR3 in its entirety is CASSLAGGTDTQYF.

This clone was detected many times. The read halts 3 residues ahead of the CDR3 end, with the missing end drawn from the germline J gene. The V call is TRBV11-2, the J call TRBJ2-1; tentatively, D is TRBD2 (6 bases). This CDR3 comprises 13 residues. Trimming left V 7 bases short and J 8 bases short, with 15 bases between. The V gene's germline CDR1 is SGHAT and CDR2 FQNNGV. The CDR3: CASTFGGGDEQFF. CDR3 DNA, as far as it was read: TGTGCCAGCACATTCGGGGGAGGCGATGAG.

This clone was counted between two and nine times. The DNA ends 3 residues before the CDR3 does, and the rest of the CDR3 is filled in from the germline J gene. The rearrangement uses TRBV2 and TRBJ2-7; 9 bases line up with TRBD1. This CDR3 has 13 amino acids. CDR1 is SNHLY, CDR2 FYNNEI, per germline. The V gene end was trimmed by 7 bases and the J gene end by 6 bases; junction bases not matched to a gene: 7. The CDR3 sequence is CASNPQGASEQYF. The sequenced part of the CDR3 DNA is TGTGCCAGCAACCCACAGGGGGCAAGCGAG.

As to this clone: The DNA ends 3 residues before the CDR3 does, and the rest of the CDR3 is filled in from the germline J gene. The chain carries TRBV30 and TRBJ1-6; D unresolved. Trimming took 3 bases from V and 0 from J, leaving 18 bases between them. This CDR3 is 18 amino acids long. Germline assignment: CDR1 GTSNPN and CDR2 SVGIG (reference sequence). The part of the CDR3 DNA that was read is TGTGCCTGGAGAGGCGTGTTAGTAGCAAGCTCCTATAATTCACCC. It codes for CAWRGVLVASSYNSP. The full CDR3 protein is CAWRGVLVASSYNSPLHF.

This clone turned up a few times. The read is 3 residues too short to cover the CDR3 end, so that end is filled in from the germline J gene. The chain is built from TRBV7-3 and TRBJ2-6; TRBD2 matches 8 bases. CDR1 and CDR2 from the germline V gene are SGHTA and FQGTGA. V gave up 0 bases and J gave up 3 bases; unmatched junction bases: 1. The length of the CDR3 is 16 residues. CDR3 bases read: TGTGCCAGCAGCTTAACGGCGGGAGGTGGGGCCAACGTC. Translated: CASSLTAGGGANV. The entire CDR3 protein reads CASSLTAGGGANVLTF. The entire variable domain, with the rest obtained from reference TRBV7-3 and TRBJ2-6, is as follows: GAGVSQTPSNKVTEKGKYVELRCDPISGHTALYWYRQSLGQGPEFLIYFQGTGAADDSGLPNDRFFAVRPEGSVSTLKIQRTERGDSAVYLCASSLTAGGGANVLTFGAGSRLTVL.

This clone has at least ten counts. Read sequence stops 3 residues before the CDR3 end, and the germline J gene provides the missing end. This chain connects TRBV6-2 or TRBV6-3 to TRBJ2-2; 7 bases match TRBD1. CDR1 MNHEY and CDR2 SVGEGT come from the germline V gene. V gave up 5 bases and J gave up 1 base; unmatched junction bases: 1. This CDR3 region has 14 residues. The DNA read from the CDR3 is TGTGCCAGCAGTCGGACAGGGAACACCGGGGAG. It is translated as CASSRTGNTGE. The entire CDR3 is CASSRTGNTGELFF.

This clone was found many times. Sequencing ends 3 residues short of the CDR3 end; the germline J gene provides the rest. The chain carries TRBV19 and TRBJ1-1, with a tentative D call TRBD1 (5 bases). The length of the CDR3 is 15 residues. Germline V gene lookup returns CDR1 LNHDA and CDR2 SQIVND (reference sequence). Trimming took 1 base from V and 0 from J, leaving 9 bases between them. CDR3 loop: CASSIGQTMNTEAFF. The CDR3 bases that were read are TGTGCCAGTAGTATAGGACAGACAATGAACACTGAA.

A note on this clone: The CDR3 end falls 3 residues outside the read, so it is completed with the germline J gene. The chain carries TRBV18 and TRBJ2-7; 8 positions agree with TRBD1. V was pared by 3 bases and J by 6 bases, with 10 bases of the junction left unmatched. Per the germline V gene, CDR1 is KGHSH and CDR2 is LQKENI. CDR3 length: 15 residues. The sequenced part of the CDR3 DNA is TGTGCCAGCTCACCTTACGGACAGGGCCAAGCCGAG. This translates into CASSPYGQGQAE. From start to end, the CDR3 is CASSPYGQGQAEQYF.

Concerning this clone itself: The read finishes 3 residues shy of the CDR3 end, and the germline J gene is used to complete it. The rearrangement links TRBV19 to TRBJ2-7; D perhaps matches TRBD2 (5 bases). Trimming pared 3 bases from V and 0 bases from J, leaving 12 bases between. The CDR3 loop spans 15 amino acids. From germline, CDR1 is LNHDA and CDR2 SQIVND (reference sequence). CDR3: CASSMFPGSSYEQYF. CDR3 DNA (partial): TGTGCCAGTAGTATGTTCCCGGGGAGCTCCTACGAG.

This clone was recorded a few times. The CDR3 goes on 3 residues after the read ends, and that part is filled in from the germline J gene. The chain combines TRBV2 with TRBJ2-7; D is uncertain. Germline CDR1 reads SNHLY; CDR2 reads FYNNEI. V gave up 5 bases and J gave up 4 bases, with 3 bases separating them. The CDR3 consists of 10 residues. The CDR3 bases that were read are TGTGCCAGCAGTCTATACGAG. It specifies CASSLYE. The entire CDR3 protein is CASSLYEQYF.

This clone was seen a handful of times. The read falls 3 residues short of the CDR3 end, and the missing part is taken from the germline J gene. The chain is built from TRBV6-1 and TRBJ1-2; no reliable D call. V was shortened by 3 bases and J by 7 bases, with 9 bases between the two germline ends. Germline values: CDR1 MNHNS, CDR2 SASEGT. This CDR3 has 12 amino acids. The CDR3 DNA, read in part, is TGTGCCAGCAGTGATTTCGGGTCTGGC. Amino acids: CASSDFGSG. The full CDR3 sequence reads CASSDFGSGYTF.

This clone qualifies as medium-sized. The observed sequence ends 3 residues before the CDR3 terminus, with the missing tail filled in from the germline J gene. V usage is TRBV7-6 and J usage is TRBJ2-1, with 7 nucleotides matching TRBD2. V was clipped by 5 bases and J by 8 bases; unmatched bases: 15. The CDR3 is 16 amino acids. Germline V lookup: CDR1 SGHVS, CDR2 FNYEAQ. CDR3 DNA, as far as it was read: TGTGCCAGCAGCCGGGTCCCGAGCGGGGTACGTGATGAG. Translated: CASSRVPSGVRDE. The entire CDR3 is CASSRVPSGVRDEQFF. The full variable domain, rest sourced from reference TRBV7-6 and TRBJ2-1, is GAGVSQSPRYKVTKRGQDVALRCDPISGHVSLYWYRQALGQGPEFLTYFNYEAQQDKSGLPNDRFSAERPEGSISTLTIQRTEQRDSAMYRCASSRVPSGVRDEQFFGPGTRLTVL.

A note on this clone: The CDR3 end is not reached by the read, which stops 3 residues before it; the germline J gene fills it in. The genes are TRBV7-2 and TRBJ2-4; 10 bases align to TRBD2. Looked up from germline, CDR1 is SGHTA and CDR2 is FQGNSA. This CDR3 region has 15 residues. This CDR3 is CASSLGLAGATIQYF. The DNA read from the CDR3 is TGTGCCAGCAGCTTAGGGCTAGCGGGAGCGACGATT.

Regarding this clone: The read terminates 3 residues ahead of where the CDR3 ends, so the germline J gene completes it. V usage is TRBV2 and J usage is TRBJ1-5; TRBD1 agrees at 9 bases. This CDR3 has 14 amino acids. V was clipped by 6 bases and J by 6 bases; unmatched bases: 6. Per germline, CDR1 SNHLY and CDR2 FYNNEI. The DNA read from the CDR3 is TGTGCCAGCAGCGGGGACAGGGCGAGTCAGCCC. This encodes CASSGDRASQP. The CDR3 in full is CASSGDRASQPQHF.

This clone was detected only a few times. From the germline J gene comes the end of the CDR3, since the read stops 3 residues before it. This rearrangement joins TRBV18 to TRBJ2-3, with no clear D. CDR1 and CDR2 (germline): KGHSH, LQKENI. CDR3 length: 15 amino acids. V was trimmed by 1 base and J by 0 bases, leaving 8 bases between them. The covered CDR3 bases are TGTGCCAGCTCACCACAGGGTACTAGCACAGATACG. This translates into CASSPQGTSTDT. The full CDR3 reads CASSPQGTSTDTQYF. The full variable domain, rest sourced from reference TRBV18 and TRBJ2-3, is NAGVMQNPRHLVRRRGQEARLRCSPMKGHSHVYWYRQLPEEGLKFMVYLQKENIIDESGMPKERFSAEFPKEGPSILRIQQVVRGDSAAYFCASSPQGTSTDTQYFGPGTRLTVL.

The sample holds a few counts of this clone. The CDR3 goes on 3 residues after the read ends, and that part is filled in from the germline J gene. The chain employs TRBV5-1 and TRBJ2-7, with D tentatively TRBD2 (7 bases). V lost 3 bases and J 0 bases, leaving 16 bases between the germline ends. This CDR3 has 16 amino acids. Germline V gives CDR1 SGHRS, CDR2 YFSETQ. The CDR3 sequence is CASSWGGLQISYEQYF. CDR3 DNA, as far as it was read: TGCGCCAGCAGCTGGGGGGGCCTACAGATCTCCTACGAG. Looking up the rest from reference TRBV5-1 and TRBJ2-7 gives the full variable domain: KAGVTQTPRYLIKTRGQQVTLSCSPISGHRSVSWYQQTPGQGLQFLFEYFSETQRNKGNFPGRFSGRQFSNSRSEMNVSTLELGDSALYLCASSWGGLQISYEQYFGPGTRLTVT.

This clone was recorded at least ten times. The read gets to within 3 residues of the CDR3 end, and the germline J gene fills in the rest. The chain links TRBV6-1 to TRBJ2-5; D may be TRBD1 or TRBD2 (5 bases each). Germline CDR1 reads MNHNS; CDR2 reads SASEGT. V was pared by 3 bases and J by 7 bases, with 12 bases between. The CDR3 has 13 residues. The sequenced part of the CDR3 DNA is TGTGCCAGCAGTGACAGGGAGATTGGGACC. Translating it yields CASSDREIGT. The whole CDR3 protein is CASSDREIGTQYF.

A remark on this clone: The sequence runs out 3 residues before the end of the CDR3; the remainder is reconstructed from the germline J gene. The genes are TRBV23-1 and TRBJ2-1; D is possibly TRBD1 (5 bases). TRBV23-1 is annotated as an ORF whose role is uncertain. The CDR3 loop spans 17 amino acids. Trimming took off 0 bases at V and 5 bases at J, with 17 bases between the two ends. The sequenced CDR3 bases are TGCGCCAGCAGTCAATCCCGCGGCCTGGGCAGGGACAATGAG. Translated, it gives CASSQSRGLGRDNE. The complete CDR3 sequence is CASSQSRGLGRDNEQFF.

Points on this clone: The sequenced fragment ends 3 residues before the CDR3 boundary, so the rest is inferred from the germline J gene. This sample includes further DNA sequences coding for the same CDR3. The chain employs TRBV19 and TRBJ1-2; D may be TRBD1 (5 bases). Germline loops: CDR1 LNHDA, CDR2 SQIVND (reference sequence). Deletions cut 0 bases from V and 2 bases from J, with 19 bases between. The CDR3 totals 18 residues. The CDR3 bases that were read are TGTGCCAGTAGTATAGAAGGGAGTGGTGGACACCCAAACTATGGC. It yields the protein CASSIEGSGGHPNYG. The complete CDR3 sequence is CASSIEGSGGHPNYGYTF.